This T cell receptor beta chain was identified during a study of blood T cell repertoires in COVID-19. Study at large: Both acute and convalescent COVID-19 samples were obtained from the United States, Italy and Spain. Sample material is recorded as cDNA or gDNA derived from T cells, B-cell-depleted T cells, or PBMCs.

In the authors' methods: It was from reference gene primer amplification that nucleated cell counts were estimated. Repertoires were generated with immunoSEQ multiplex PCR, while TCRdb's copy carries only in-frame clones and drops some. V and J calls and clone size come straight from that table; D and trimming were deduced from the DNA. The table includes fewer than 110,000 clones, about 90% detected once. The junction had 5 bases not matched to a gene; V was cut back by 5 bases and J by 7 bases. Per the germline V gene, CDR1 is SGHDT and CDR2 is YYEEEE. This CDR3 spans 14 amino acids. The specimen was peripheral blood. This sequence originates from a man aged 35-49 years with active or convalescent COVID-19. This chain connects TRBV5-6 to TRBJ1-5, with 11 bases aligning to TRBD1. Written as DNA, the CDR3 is TGTGCCAGCAGAAGGGGACAGGGGGACCAGCCCCAGCATTTT. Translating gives CASRRGQGDQPQHF.